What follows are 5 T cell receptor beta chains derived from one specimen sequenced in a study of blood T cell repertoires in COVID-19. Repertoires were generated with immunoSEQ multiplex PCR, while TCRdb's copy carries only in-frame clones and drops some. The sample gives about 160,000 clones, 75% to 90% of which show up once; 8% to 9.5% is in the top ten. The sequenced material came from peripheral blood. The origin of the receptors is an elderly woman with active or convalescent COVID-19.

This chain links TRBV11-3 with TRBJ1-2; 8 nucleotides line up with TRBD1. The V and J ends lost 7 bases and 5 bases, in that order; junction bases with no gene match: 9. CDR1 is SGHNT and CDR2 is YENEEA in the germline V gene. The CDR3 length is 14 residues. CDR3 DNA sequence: TGTGCCAGCATCGGGACAGGATTAGGTTATGGCTACACCTTC. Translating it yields CASIGTGLGYGYTF.

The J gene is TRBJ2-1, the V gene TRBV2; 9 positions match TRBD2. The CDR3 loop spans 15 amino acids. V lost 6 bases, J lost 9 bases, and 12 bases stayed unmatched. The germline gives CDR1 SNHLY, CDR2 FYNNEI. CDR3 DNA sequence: TGTGCCAGCAGGGGGGGGACTAGCCCGCGGGGTGAGCAGTTCTTC. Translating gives CASRGGTSPRGEQFF.

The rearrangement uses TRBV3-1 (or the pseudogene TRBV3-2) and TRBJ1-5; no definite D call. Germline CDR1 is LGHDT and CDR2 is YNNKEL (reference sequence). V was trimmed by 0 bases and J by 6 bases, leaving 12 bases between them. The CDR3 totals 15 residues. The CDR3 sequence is CASSQDRGLGQPQHF. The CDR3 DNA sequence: TGTGCCAGCAGCCAAGATCGGGGTTTAGGTCAGCCCCAGCATTTT.

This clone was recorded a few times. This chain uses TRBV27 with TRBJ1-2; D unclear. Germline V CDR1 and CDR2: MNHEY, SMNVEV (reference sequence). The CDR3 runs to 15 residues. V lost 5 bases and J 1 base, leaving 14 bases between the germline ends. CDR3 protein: CASSQTARSNYGYTF. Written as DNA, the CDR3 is TGTGCCAGCAGTCAGACGGCGCGGAGTAACTATGGCTACACCTTC.

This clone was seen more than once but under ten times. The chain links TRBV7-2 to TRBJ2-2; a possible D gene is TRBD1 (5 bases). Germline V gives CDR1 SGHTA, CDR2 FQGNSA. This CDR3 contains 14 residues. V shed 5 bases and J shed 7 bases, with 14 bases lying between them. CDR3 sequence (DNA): TGTGCCAGCAGCCCCTCCCAGGGCTACGGGGAGCTGTTTTTT. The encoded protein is CASSPSQGYGELFF.